The present T cell receptor beta chain was sequenced within a study of CD8+ T cells in alopecia areata. About this clone: The antigen is not known.

The treatment is: oral pan-JAK inhibitor, 5-10 mg twice daily. Study-level points and caveats: Higher clonality was seen in lesional scalp than in normal scalp, especially in alopecia totalis/universalis. Amid tofacitinib therapy, many expanded lesional clones stayed present in scalp and blood. Among the top 100, expanded CD8+ clones, as well as scalp clonality, were significantly decreased by tofacitinib.

Reverse transcription of extracted RNA yielded cDNA, which provided the sequencing template. Assay: immunoSEQ multiplex PCR; the TCRdb copy retains only in-frame clones and omits some. The sample lists roughly 76,000 clones, approximately 29% seen once, with 15% in the top ten. V shed 4 bases and J 5 bases; nucleotides not matched to a gene: 8. CDR1 is MGHRA, CDR2 YSYEKL, per germline. CDR3 size: 15 residues. The sample in question was CD8+ T cells sorted from blood, obtained at week 4, from a patient treated with tofacitinib. This clonotype was sampled from a human donor with alopecia areata. The chain couples TRBV4-1 to TRBJ2-1; 7 bases agree with TRBD1. In DNA, the CDR3 is TGCGCCAGCAGCCCATCCGGGACAGTTCACAATGAGCAGTTCTTC. Protein: CASSPSGTVHNEQFF.